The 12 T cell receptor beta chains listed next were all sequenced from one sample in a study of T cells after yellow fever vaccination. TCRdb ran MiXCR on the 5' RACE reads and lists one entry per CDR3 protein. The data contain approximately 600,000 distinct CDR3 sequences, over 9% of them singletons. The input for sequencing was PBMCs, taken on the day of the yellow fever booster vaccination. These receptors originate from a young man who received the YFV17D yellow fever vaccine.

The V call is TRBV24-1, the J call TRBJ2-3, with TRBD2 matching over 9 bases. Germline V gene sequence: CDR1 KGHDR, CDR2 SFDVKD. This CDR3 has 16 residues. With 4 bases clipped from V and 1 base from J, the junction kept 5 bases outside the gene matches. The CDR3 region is CATSDPGLAGTDTQYF. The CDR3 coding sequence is TGTGCCACCAGTGACCCGGGACTAGCAGGCACAGATACGCAGTATTTT.

The CDR3 loop reads CASRPGQGKGDEAFF. The CDR3 DNA follows: TGTGCCTCGAGACCGGGACAGGGCAAAGGGGATGAAGCTTTCTTT. The V gene is TRBV15, the J gene TRBJ1-1, with TRBD1 matching over 9 bases. The length of the CDR3 is 15 residues. Germline V lookup: CDR1 LNHNV, CDR2 YYDKDF (reference sequence). J was trimmed by 7 bases and V by 11 bases; bases with no gene match: 17.

The CDR3, as DNA: TGCGCCAGCAGAAATGCGGCTGTAGAGACCCAGTACTTC. Translation: CASRNAAVETQYF. The chain recombines TRBV5-1 with TRBJ2-5; D gene ambiguous. Germline V gene lookup returns CDR1 SGHRS and CDR2 YFSETQ. The V and J ends lost 5 bases and 4 bases respectively, with 12 bases between them. This CDR3 contains 13 residues.

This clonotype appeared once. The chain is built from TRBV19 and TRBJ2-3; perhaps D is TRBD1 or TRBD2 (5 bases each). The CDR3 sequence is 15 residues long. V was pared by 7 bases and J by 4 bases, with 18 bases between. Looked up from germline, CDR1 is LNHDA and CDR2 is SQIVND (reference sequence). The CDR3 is CASKGTGAGADTQYF. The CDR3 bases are TGTGCCAGTAAGGGGACCGGGGCGGGCGCAGATACGCAGTATTTT.

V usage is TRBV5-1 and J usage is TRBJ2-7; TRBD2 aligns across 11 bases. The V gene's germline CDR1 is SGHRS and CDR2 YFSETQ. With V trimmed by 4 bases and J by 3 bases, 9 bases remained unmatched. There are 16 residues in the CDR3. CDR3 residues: CASSPGTSGALYEQYF. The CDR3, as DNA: TGCGCCAGCAGCCCCGGGACTAGCGGAGCCCTCTACGAGCAGTACTTC.

CDR3 in DNA: TGTGCCACCAGAAAAACTCTAGCTTCGGGAGGGCCAGAAAGCTCCTACAATGAGCAGTTCTTC. It encodes CATRKTLASGGPESSYNEQFF. This chain connects TRBV24-1 to TRBJ2-1; 8 bases agree with TRBD2. The CDR3 extends over 21 amino acids. The V gene's germline CDR1 is KGHDR and CDR2 SFDVKD. Trimming took 7 bases from V and 0 from J; bases not matched to a gene: 22.

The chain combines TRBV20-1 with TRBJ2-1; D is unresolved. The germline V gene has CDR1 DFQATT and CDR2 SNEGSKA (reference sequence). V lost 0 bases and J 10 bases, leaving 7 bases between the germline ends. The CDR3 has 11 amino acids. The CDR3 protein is CSAREAREQFF. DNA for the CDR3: TGCAGTGCTAGAGAGGCGCGCGAGCAGTTCTTC.

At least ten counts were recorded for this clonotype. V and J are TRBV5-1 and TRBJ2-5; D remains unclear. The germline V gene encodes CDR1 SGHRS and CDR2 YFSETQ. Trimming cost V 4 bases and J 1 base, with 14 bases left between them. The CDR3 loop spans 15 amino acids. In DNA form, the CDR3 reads TGCGCCAGCAGCCCCGGAAGGCTTGCCCAAGAGACCCAGTACTTC. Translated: CASSPGRLAQETQYF.

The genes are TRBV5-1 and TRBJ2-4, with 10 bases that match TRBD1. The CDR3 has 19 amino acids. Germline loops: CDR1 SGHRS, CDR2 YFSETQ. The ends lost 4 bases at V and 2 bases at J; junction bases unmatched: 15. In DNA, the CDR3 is TGCGCCAGCAGCATCGAAACGGGACAGGGGAGGATATCCAAAAACATTCAGTACTTC. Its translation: CASSIETGQGRISKNIQYF. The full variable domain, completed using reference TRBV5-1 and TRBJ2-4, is KAGVTQTPRYLIKTRGQQVTLSCSPISGHRSVSWYQQTPGQGLQFLFEYFSETQRNKGNFPGRFSGRQFSNSRSEMNVSTLELGDSALYLCASSIETGQGRISKNIQYFGAGTRLSVL.

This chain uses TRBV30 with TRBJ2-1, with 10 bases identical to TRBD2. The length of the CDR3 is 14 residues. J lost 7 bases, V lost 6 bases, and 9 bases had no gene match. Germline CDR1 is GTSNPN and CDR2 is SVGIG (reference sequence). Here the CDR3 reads CACRPSGSLNEQFF. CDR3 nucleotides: TGTGCCTGCCGGCCTAGCGGGAGTTTGAATGAGCAGTTCTTC.

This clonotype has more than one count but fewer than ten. The CDR3 sequence: CASSLGRKNQPQHF. The DNA of the CDR3 is TGCGCCAGCAGCTTGGGGCGGAAAAATCAGCCCCAGCATTTT. The V and J genes are TRBV5-1 and TRBJ1-5; D is ambiguous. Germline CDR1 and CDR2: SGHRS and YFSETQ. V lost 0 bases to trimming and J lost 4 bases, with 8 bases between them. This CDR3 comprises 14 residues.

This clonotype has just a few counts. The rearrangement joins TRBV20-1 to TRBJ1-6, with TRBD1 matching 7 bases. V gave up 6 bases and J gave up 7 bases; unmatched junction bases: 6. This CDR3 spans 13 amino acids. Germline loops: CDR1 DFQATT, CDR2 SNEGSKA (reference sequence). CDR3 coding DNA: TGCAGTGCCTCGGGACAGCCCAATTCACCCCTCCACTTT. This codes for CSASGQPNSPLHF.